This entry features one TCR beta chain sequence. What it recognizes is unknown. The data belong to a study of beta chain features in type 1 diabetes. Study findings and constraints: The naive, central memory and Treg TCRB repertoires showed an apparent similarity that was greater among patients than among healthy donors. Although PCR might favor shorter templates, it would do so equally in patients and controls.

What was sequenced were expressed TCRB transcripts, since all of the isolated RNA had been reverse transcribed. Libraries were prepared by immunoSEQ multiplex PCR; TCRdb keeps only in-frame clonotypes and omits some of them. This repertoire shows around 160,000 clones, 40% to 55% found once; its top ten account for roughly 0.4%. Source material: Tregs from blood. This TCR came from a man between 18 and 35 years old in good health.

For the CDR3, the DNA is TGTGCCAGCAGTTTATGGGGGGGTTTGAACATTCAGTACTTC. This translates into CASSLWGGLNIQYF. The chain joins TRBV5-4 to TRBJ2-4; 7 bases are shared with TRBD2. This CDR3 is built from 14 residues. Germline V gene lookup returns CDR1 SGHNT and CDR2 YYREEE (reference sequence). V was pared by 5 bases and J by 7 bases, with 9 bases of the junction left unmatched.